These 12 T cell receptor beta chains share one sample of origin, sequenced in a study of T cell changes during pregnancy in multiple sclerosis. The data were produced by immunoSEQ multiplex PCR, yet TCRdb's version contains in-frame clones alone and is incomplete. The table includes around 28,000 clones, 90% detected once. The sample was CD8+ T cells from peripheral blood mononuclear cells, taken in the second trimester of pregnancy. These receptors all come from a female donor with multiple sclerosis, enrolled in a pregnancy study.

The chain combines TRBV4-1 with TRBJ1-1, with D unclear. Germline values: CDR1 MGHRA, CDR2 YSYEKL. Trimming took off 0 bases at V and 1 base at J, with 6 bases between the two ends. The CDR3 has 14 amino acids. CDR3 in amino acids: CASSQEARNTEAFF. For the CDR3, the DNA is TGCGCCAGCAGCCAAGAGGCCCGGAACACTGAAGCTTTCTTT.

About this clone: This may arise from a read error, as a much more abundant clone is one base away. The identical CDR3 is also encoded by other nucleotide sequences in the sample. The chain uses TRBV6-4 and TRBJ2-3; 10 bases match TRBD2. Germline V gene sequence: CDR1 MRHNA, CDR2 SNTAGT. The CDR3 is made up of 15 amino acids. After removal of 3 bases from V and 1 base from J, the junction contained 1 base not matched to a gene. CDR3 sequence: CASSEGTSGTDTQYF. CDR3 DNA: TGTGCCAGCAGTGAAGGGACTAGCGGCACAGATACGCAGTATTTT.

This chain connects TRBV4-2 to TRBJ2-4, with D possibly TRBD2 on 5 matching bases. The CDR3 loop spans 14 amino acids. Germline CDR1 is LGHNA and CDR2 is YNFKEQ. V was cut by 4 bases and J by 1 base, with 8 bases left in between. The DNA for the CDR3 is TGTGCCAGCAGCCCCGGGGTGGCCAAAAACATTCAGTACTTC. Translating it yields CASSPGVAKNIQYF.

The chain is built from TRBV18 and TRBJ1-2; TRBD1 matches at 8 bases. The germline V gene has CDR1 KGHSH and CDR2 LQKENI. J gave up 4 bases and V 3 bases, and 4 bases lay outside the gene matches. There are 14 residues in the CDR3. CDR3 in DNA: TGTGCCAGCTCACCTCCCGGGACAGGCTATGGCTACACCTTC. Translation gives CASSPPGTGYGYTF.

For this clone: One end of the junction does not line up with germline, which may come from a read error. The rearrangement joins TRBV7-7 to TRBJ2-5; 7 bases match TRBD1. The length of the CDR3 is 16 residues. CDR1 SSHAT and CDR2 FNYEAQ come from the germline V gene (reference sequence). The CDR3 bases are TGTGCTAGCAGCTTAATCGGGACAGCCTCGAAAGAATCCCAGTACTTC. Its translation: CASSLIGTASKESQYF.

The chain recombines TRBV2 with TRBJ2-5; 7 nucleotides line up with TRBD1. V lost 11 bases to trimming and J lost 5 bases; unmatched junction nucleotides: 5. This CDR3 has 11 amino acids. Germline V gene lookup returns CDR1 SNHLY and CDR2 FYNNEI. The CDR3 is CAARRGETQYF. In DNA, the CDR3 is TGTGCCGCGCGCAGGGGGGAGACCCAGTACTTC.

The rearrangement uses TRBV4-1 and TRBJ1-2; 7 positions agree with TRBD1. The J segment lost 5 bases and the V segment lost 0 bases, leaving 6 bases of the junction unmatched. Germline V lookup: CDR1 MGHRA, CDR2 YSYEKL. The CDR3 extends over 15 amino acids. This chain's CDR3 is CASSQDRGQSYGYTF. CDR3 DNA: TGCGCCAGCAGCCAAGACAGGGGACAGAGTTATGGCTACACCTTC.

The chain combines TRBV4-2 with TRBJ1-3; the match to TRBD1 covers 7 bases. The J segment lost 2 bases and the V segment lost 4 bases, leaving 8 bases of the junction unmatched. CDR1 and CDR2 from the germline V gene are LGHNA and YNFKEQ. This CDR3 has 16 residues. The CDR3 DNA sequence: TGTGCCAGCAGCCCTGGGACAGAAGGAACTGGAAACACCATATATTTT. Its translation is CASSPGTEGTGNTIYF.

For this clone: Sequence at one end of the junction differs from germline and may be a read error. The V gene is TRBV7-7, the J gene TRBJ2-7, with D possibly matching TRBD2 (5 bases). CDR3 length equals 15 residues. From germline, CDR1 is SSHAT and CDR2 FNYEAQ (reference sequence). The CDR3: CASSPQLSGVYEQYF. The CDR3 DNA reads as TGTGCTAGCAGCCCTCAACTAAGCGGCGTATACGAGCAGTACTTC.

The V call is TRBV28, the J call TRBJ1-3; a possible D gene is TRBD1 (5 bases). CDR3 size: 16 residues. From germline, CDR1 is MDHEN and CDR2 SYDVKM. Trimming removed 4 bases at V and 3 bases at J, with 16 bases between. CDR3 sequence: CASSSAGRGLGNTIYF. CDR3 in DNA: TGTGCCAGCAGTTCGGCGGGAAGGGGCCTTGGAAACACCATATATTTT.

The V call is TRBV5-6, the J call TRBJ2-1; 11 positions agree with TRBD1. The CDR3 is 16 amino acids. Unmatched junction bases numbered 4, after V lost 0 bases and J lost 5 bases. CDR1 is SGHDT, CDR2 YYEEEE, per germline. CDR3 bases: TGTGCCAGCAGCTTGGCCGGGACAGGGGGTAACAATGAGCAGTTCTTC. Residues: CASSLAGTGGNNEQFF.

A word on this clone: Relative to the germline gene, one junction end is altered; a read error may explain this. The chain links TRBV15 to TRBJ1-1, with 7 bases aligning to TRBD1. In germline, CDR1 is LNHNV, CDR2 YYDKDF (reference sequence). CDR3 size: 16 residues. CDR3 DNA sequence: TGTGCCACCAGCAGAGATGGTGAGGACAGGAACTCTGAAGCTTTCTTT. It yields the protein CATSRDGEDRNSEAFF.